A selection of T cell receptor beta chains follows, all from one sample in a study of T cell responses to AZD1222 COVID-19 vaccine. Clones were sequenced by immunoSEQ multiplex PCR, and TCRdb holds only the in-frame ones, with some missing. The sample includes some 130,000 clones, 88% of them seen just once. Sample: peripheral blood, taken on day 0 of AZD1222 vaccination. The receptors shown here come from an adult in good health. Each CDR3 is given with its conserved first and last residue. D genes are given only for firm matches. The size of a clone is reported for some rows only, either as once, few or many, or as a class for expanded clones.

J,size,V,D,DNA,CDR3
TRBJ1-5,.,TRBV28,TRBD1,TGTGCCAGCAGTTTTGCGACAGGGGGGATTCAGCCCCAGCATTTT,CASSFATGGIQPQHF
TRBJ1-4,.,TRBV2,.,TGTGCCAGCAGCCGTGACAGTCAATCCTTTGGGCTGTTTTTT,CASSRDSQSFGLFF
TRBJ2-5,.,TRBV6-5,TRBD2,TGTGCCAGCAGTTGGCTAGCGGGGGGGGAGACCCAGTACTTC,CASSWLAGGETQYF
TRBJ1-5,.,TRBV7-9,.,TGTGCCAGCAGCTCGACGACTCAGCCCCAGCATTTT,CASSSTTQPQHF
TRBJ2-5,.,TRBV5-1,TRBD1,TGCGCCAGCAGCTTGGAGGTCACAGGGGGCAGGGAGACCCAGTACTTC,CASSLEVTGGRETQYF
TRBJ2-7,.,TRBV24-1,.,TGTGCCACCAGTGATTCGGGGACCCTATCCTACGAGCAGTACTTC,CATSDSGTLSYEQYF
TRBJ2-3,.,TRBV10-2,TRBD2,TGCGCCAGCAGCGTAGCGGGAGGCACAGATACGCAGTATTTT,CASSVAGGTDTQYF
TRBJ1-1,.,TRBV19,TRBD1,TGTGCCAGTAGCGACAGGGCGGGTGAAGCTTTCTTT,CASSDRAGEAFF
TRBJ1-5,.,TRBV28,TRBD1,TGTGCCAGCAGTGAACGGACAGGGTTTGGTCAGCCCCAGCATTTT,CASSERTGFGQPQHF
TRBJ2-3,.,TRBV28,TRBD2,TGTGCCAGCATCGTTAGCGGGGGGGCCGGGACGCAGTATTTT,CASIVSGGAGTQYF
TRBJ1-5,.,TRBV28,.,TGTGCCAGCAGCCAGTACCGCGGGAGTCAGCCCCAGCATTTT,CASSQYRGSQPQHF
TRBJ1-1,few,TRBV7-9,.,TGTGCCAGCAGCGGAAGCAGGGGCAGGGTGAACACTGAAGCTTTCTTT,CASSGSRGRVNTEAFF
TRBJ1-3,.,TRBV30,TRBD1,TGTGCCTGGAGTGAGGGGCGCAGGGGGGACACCATATATTTT,CAWSEGRRGDTIYF
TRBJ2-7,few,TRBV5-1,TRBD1,TGCGCCAGCAGCTTGGAACCCAGGGGGTTCTACGAGCAGTACTTC,CASSLEPRGFYEQYF
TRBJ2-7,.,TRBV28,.,TGTGCCAGCGAGGGGGGTTCAACCTACGAGCAGTACTTC,CASEGGSTYEQYF
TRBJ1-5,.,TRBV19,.,TGTGCCAGTAGTATCCCGCAGGGAAGTCAGCCCCAGCATTTT,CASSIPQGSQPQHF
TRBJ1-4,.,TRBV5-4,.,TGTGCCAGCAGCTTGGAGCGGGATGAAAAACTGTTTTTT,CASSLERDEKLFF
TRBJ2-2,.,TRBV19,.,TGTGCCAGTAGTATCCCCCCACAGGGAACGAACGGGGAGCTGTTTTTT,CASSIPPQGTNGELFF
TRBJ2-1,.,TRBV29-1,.,TGCAGCGTTGAAGACAGGGGGAGGAATGAGCAGTTCTTC,CSVEDRGRNEQFF
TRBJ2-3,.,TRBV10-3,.,TGTGCCATCAGTGAGTCGCAGGTGACCACAGATACGCAGTATTTT,CAISESQVTTDTQYF
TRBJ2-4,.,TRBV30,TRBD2,TGTGCCTGGAGTTTGGGGGGGTTCAAAAACATTCAGTACTTC,CAWSLGGFKNIQYF
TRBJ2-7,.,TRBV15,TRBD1,TGTGCCACCAGCAGATTCCAGGGGGAGCTCACCCTTCAGGTATTC,CATSRFQGELTLQVF